This T cell receptor (beta chain) was observed in a study of control samples from healthy donors and cancer patients. This table comes from immunoSEQ multiplex PCR, and its TCRdb copy is limited to in-frame clones, with some not included. This repertoire includes around 190,000 clones. Trimming took off 4 bases at V and 9 bases at J, with 11 bases between the two ends. Germline V CDR1 and CDR2: SGHDT, YYEEEE. This CDR3 spans 12 amino acids. Sequences were obtained from blood. The genes are TRBV5-6 and TRBJ2-1; no reliable D call. The sequence was obtained from a woman in her twenties or thirties in good health. CDR3 in amino acids: CASSRRLGEQFF. CDR3 bases: TGTGCCAGCAGCCGGCGCCTCGGTGAGCAGTTCTTC.